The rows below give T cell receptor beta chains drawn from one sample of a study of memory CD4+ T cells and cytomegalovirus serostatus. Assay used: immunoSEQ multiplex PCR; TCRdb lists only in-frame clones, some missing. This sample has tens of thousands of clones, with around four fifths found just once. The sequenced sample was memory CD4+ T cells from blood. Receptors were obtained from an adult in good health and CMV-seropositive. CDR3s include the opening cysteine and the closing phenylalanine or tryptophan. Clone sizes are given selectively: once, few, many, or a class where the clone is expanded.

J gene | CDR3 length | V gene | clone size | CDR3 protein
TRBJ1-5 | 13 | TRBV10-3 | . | CAISEVPNQPQHF
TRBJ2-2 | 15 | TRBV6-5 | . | CASRPGLAATGELFF
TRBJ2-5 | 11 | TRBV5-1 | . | CASSLQETQYF
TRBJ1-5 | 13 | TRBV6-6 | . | CASIQRLNQPQHF
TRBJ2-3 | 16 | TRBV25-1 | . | CASSELSRGGADTQYF
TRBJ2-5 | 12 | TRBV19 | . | CASSLNRETQYF
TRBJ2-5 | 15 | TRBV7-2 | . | CASSLGTGIQETQYF
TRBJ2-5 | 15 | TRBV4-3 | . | CASSRRQGRAETQYF
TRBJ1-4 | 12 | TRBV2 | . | CASNKGGEKLFF
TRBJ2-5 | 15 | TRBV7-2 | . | CASSLGSGVQETQYF
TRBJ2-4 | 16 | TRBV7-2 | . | CASSSPGPRKGNIQYF
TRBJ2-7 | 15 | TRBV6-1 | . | CASSVGRDTTYEQYF
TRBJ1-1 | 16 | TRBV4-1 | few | CASSPGRQGMNTEAFF
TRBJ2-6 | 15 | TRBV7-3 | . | CASSQSTSGANVLTF
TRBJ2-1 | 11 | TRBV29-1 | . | CSVETVYEQFF
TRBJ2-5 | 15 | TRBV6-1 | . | CASREHFRGRETQYF
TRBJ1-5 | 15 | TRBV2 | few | CASSRGGNSNQPQHF
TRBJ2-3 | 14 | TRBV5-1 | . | CASSTGRPTDTQYF
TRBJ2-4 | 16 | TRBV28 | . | CASSWGRPTRGNIQYF
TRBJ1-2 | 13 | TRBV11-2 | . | CASSFGQGFGYTF
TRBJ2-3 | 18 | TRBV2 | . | CASSEALHKRGGADTQYF
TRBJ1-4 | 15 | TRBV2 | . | CASSVGGATNEKLFF
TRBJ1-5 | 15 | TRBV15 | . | CATSAGQGSNQPQHF
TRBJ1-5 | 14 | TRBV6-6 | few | CASSPQGVGKPQHF
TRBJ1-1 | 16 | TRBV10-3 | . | CAISDPGRGANTEAFF
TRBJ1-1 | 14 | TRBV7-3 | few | CASSPMGGNTEAFF
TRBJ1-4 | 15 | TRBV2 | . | CASTNRGVNNEKLFF
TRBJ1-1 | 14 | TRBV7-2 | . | CASSLSTQFAEAFF
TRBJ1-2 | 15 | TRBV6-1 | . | CASRREGRWTEGYTF
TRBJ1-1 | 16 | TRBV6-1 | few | CASSEGGAGGDRKAFF
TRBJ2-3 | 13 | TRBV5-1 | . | CASYSGPGDTQYF
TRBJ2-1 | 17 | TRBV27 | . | CASSPLLVQGIINEQFF
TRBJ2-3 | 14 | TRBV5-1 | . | CASSYTAGGDTQYF
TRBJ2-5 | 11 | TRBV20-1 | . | CSARKIETQYF
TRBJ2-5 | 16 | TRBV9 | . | CASSVGTGGLWETQYF
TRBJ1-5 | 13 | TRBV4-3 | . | CASSQDYGQPQHF
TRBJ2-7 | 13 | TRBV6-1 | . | CASSELGQGVSYF
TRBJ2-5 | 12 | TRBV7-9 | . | CASSIKGETQYF